This T cell receptor beta chain came from a study of shared clonotypes between healthy human individuals. Background on the study: Three plates were used per donor for CD4 naive, three for CD4 memory, two for CD8 naive and one for CD8 memory.

The CDR3 loop spans 13 amino acids. V lost 8 bases and J 10 bases, leaving 18 bases between the germline ends. Looked up from germline, CDR1 is SNHLY and CDR2 is FYNNEI. Negatively enriched CD4+ T cells were divided by CD45RA into naive and memory. Clones were sequenced by immunoSEQ multiplex PCR, and TCRdb holds only the in-frame ones, with some missing. The table lists around 750,000 clones, roughly 70% of them singletons, with approximately 1.8% in the top ten. This clonotype was obtained from a woman in her 30s in good health. The sample taken for sequencing was memory CD4+ T cells sorted from blood. Subset described: CD45RA-negative fraction. This chain uses TRBV2 with TRBJ2-1; a possible D gene is TRBD2 (6 bases). The CDR3 coding sequence is TGTGCCAGCGGGGAGGAACCCACCCGAGAGCAGTTCTTC. Encoded protein: CASGEEPTREQFF.